Listed below are T cell receptor beta chains from one sample, sequenced in a study of graft-versus-host responses after intestinal transplantation. No antigens are known for them. Sequencing used immunoSEQ multiplex PCR; TCRdb keeps in-frame clones, though not all of them. The sample includes more than 100,000 clones, roughly 91% seen only once; the top ten take roughly 0.12%. Sequenced material: unstimulated CD4+ T cells sorted from spleen or lymph node cells, taken before intestinal transplant. The receptors stem from a human donor who received an intestinal transplant. Both conserved end residues are part of each CDR3. The order of the fields is D gene, V gene, J gene, clone size, CDR3 protein, CDR3 DNA. D genes are given only for firm matches. Where a row states a size, it is once, few, many or the class of an expanded clone; other rows omit it.

D: .; V: TRBV28; J: TRBJ1-5; size: .; CDR3: CASSLYRDRRSQPQHF; DNA: TGTGCCAGCAGTCTCTACAGGGATAGGCGAAGTCAGCCCCAGCATTTT
D: .; V: TRBV29-1; J: TRBJ1-4; size: .; CDR3: CSVLGATNEKLFF; DNA: TGCAGCGTTCTGGGGGCTACTAATGAAAAACTGTTTTTT
D: .; V: TRBV15; J: TRBJ2-7; size: .; CDR3: CATSREAFYEQYF; DNA: TGTGCCACCAGCAGAGAAGCCTTCTACGAGCAGTACTTC
D: .; V: TRBV11-2; J: TRBJ2-7; size: once; CDR3: CASRPGTGLGEQYF; DNA: TGTGCCAGCAGACCCGGGACGGGTCTAGGGGAGCAGTACTTC
D: .; V: TRBV11-2; J: TRBJ2-7; size: .; CDR3: CASSLRLEAYEQYF; DNA: TGTGCCAGCAGCTTAAGACTCGAGGCGTACGAGCAGTACTTC
D: TRBD1; V: TRBV27; J: TRBJ1-1; size: .; CDR3: CASSVQGATEAFF; DNA: TGTGCCAGTTCTGTCCAGGGGGCTACTGAAGCTTTCTTT
D: TRBD2; V: TRBV29-1; J: TRBJ2-1; size: .; CDR3: CSVGGDYHREQFF; DNA: TGCAGCGTTGGAGGGGACTACCATAGGGAGCAGTTCTTC
D: TRBD1; V: TRBV10-2; J: TRBJ2-1; size: .; CDR3: CASRSPGQGINEQFF; DNA: TGCGCCAGCAGATCTCCGGGACAGGGAATTAATGAGCAGTTCTTC
D: TRBD2; V: TRBV6-9; J: TRBJ2-2; size: .; CDR3: CASSYVAGARELFF; DNA: TGTGCCAGCAGTTATGTGGCGGGAGCCCGGGAGCTGTTTTTT
D: TRBD2; V: TRBV14; J: TRBJ2-1; size: .; CDR3: CASSQDPFLAGGYNEQFF; DNA: TGTGCCAGCAGCCAAGACCCTTTTCTAGCGGGAGGATACAATGAGCAGTTCTTC
D: .; V: TRBV6-5; J: TRBJ1-3; size: .; CDR3: CASSLTGKGNTIYF; DNA: TGTGCCAGCAGCCTAACAGGAAAAGGAAACACCATATATTTT
D: .; V: TRBV7-9; J: TRBJ2-7; size: .; CDR3: CASSGLYEQYF; DNA: TGTGCCAGCAGCGGACTCTACGAGCAGTACTTC
D: .; V: TRBV5-1; J: TRBJ1-1; size: .; CDR3: CASSPFGTEAFF; DNA: TGCGCCAGCAGCCCCTTTGGGACTGAAGCTTTCTTT
D: TRBD2; V: TRBV9; J: TRBJ2-5; size: .; CDR3: CASSARAGRETQYF; DNA: TGTGCCAGCAGCGCCCGAGCGGGACGGGAGACCCAGTACTTC
D: .; V: TRBV29-1; J: TRBJ2-5; size: .; CDR3: CSASGPGETQYF; DNA: TGCAGCGCGAGTGGGCCGGGAGAGACCCAGTACTTC
D: .; V: TRBV7-8; J: TRBJ2-7; size: .; CDR3: CASSLAGGRAYEQYF; DNA: TGTGCCAGCAGCTTAGCGGGGGGCAGGGCCTACGAGCAGTACTTC
D: .; V: TRBV18; J: TRBJ1-5; size: .; CDR3: CASSPRQTSNQPQHF; DNA: TGCGCCAGCTCACCTCGGCAGACAAGCAATCAGCCCCAGCATTTT
D: .; V: TRBV5-1; J: TRBJ2-6; size: .; CDR3: CASSPRRYGAAGANVLTF; DNA: TGCGCCAGCAGTCCCCGGCGCTACGGGGCGGCCGGGGCCAACGTCCTGACTTTC